Below, 29 T cell receptor beta chains from the same sample are listed, as sequenced in a study of CD8 T cells in ankylosing spondylitis. In TCRdb, the 5' RACE reads were re-called with MiXCR into one record per CDR3 protein. In the table there are a few hundred thousand distinct CDR3 sequences, 15% to 20% of which are singletons. Source material: blood, either unsorted or a sorted T cell fraction (not recorded which). The receptors come from a male donor with ankylosing spondylitis or in good health (not recorded which).

The gene calls are TRBV12-3 or TRBV12-4 and TRBJ2-3, with D tentatively TRBD1 or TRBD2 (5 bases each). The CDR3 runs 13 residues. V gave up 7 bases and J gave up 0 bases, with 8 bases separating them. The CDR3 loop reads CASNWDSTDTQYF. The CDR3 nucleotides read TGTGCCAGCAATTGGGACAGCACAGATACGCAGTATTTT.

The chain couples TRBV29-1 to TRBJ2-5, with D maybe TRBD2 (5 bases). Germline lookup yields CDR1 SQVTM and CDR2 ANQGSEA. V was pared by 7 bases and J by 2 bases, with 14 bases between. This CDR3 has 13 amino acids. This chain's CDR3 is CSGIWEIQETQYF. The CDR3 coding sequence is TGCAGCGGTATCTGGGAGATACAAGAGACCCAGTACTTC. The complete variable domain, with remaining parts taken from reference TRBV29-1 and TRBJ2-5, reads SAVISQKPSRDICQRGTSLTIQCQVDSQVTMMFWYRQQPGQSLTLIATANQGSEATYESGFVIDKFPISRPNLTFSTLTVSNMSPEDSSIYLCSGIWEIQETQYFGPGTRLLVL.

For this clonotype: One end of the junction is discordant with germline, which a read error may explain. The chain employs TRBV15 and TRBJ1-4; the D is unclear. The CDR3 runs to 16 residues. The V gene's germline CDR1 is LNHNV and CDR2 YYDKDF (reference sequence). The CDR3 spells CAATPGEVSTNKKLFF. In DNA form, the CDR3 reads TGTGCCGCCACTCCCGGGGAGGTCTCAACTAATAAAAAACTGTTTTTT.

This chain uses TRBV12-3 or TRBV12-4 with TRBJ2-7, with D unresolved. The CDR3 loop spans 14 amino acids. Trimming took 5 bases from V and 2 from J, leaving 13 bases between them. The CDR3 DNA sequence: TGTGCCAGCAGTATAATGGACGGAACCTACGAGCAGTACTTC. Translated, it gives CASSIMDGTYEQYF.

This clonotype was seen a few times. V usage is TRBV28 and J usage is TRBJ2-5; 7 nucleotides agree with TRBD2. J gave up 5 bases and V 5 bases, and 14 bases lay outside the gene matches. CDR1 and CDR2 from the germline V gene are MDHEN and SYDVKM. The length of the CDR3 is 16 residues. CDR3 bases: TGTGCCAGCAGTCTTCTATCCGGGACTACCGGGGAGACCCAGTACTTC. Its translation: CASSLLSGTTGETQYF.

In its sample, this clonotype was seen a few times. The V and J genes are TRBV29-1 and TRBJ2-7, with 7 positions matching TRBD1. The CDR3 loop spans 14 amino acids. The germline V gene encodes CDR1 SQVTM and CDR2 ANQGSEA. V lost 1 base, J lost 3 bases, and 6 bases stayed unmatched. CDR3 protein: CSVEAEDRNYEQYF. The CDR3 DNA is TGCAGCGTTGAAGCCGAGGACAGGAACTACGAGCAGTACTTC.

This clonotype has just a few counts. The J gene is TRBJ2-1, the V gene TRBV20-1; 11 nucleotides line up with TRBD2. The germline CDR1 and CDR2 sequences are DFQATT and SNEGSKA (reference sequence). The CDR3 runs 17 residues. Trimming at V came to 0 bases and at J to 4 bases, leaving 8 bases not matched to a gene. The chain's CDR3 is CSARDLTSGSSYNEQFF. CDR3 bases: TGCAGTGCTAGAGATTTAACTAGCGGGAGTAGTTACAATGAGCAGTTCTTC.

CDR3 sequence: CAISPRELEETQYF. In nucleotides, the CDR3 is TGTGCCATCAGTCCAAGGGAGTTGGAAGAGACCCAGTACTTC. The chain is built from TRBV10-3 and TRBJ2-5; TRBD2 is a possible D gene (5 bases). Per germline, CDR1 ENHRY and CDR2 SYGVKD. The CDR3 is made up of 14 amino acids. V was cut by 5 bases and J by 3 bases, with 13 bases left in between.

This clonotype is a singleton in its sample. The V call is TRBV5-6, the J call TRBJ2-7, with 9 bases matching TRBD1. The CDR3 contains 14 residues. V dropped 5 bases and J dropped 4; count of bases not matched to a gene: 7. The germline gives CDR1 SGHDT, CDR2 YYEEEE. CDR3 sequence: CASRPGTGNYEQYF. CDR3 nucleotide sequence: TGTGCCAGCAGGCCCGGGACAGGGAATTACGAGCAGTACTTC.

This clonotype was detected a few times. This chain links TRBV5-1 with TRBJ2-3; tentatively, D is TRBD1 (5 bases). Germline values: CDR1 SGHRS, CDR2 YFSETQ. The CDR3 spans 16 residues. Trimming removed 4 bases from V and 1 base from J, with 16 bases in between. This chain's CDR3 is CASSPTDTPRTDTQYF. In DNA form, the CDR3 reads TGCGCCAGCAGCCCCACGGACACCCCTCGCACAGATACGCAGTATTTT.

This chain links TRBV24-1 with TRBJ2-7, with D perhaps being TRBD1 or TRBD2 (5 bases each). The CDR3 is 17 amino acids. Germline assignment: CDR1 KGHDR and CDR2 SFDVKD. Deletions cut 0 bases from V and 3 bases from J, with 17 bases between. CDR3 nucleotide sequence: TGTGCCACCAGTGATTTGCAAGGGACGGCGACGCGCTACGAGCAGTACTTC. Translation gives CATSDLQGTATRYEQYF.

This chain joins TRBV5-1 and TRBJ1-5; TRBD1 matches 11 bases. Unmatched junction bases numbered 6, after V lost 6 bases and J lost 7 bases. The CDR3 length is 14 residues. Germline CDR1 is SGHRS and CDR2 is YFSETQ. CDR3 in amino acids: CASIGQGANQPQHF. As DNA, the CDR3 is TGCGCCAGCATTGGACAGGGGGCTAACCAGCCCCAGCATTTT.

This sequence joins TRBV7-2 and TRBJ2-7; D is unresolved. V dropped 2 bases and J dropped 7 bases, with 15 bases sitting between them. Germline V gene sequence: CDR1 SGHTA, CDR2 FQGNSA. The CDR3 runs 14 residues. The CDR3 bases are TGTGCCAGCAGCTTACGTCCTATAACGAGAGAGCAGTACTTC. Protein sequence: CASSLRPITREQYF.

This clonotype has a count of ten or more. The chain recombines TRBV7-3 with TRBJ2-1; D is perhaps TRBD2 (6 bases). Trimming removed 0 bases at V and 13 bases at J, with 19 bases between. Per germline, CDR1 SGHTA and CDR2 FQGTGA. This CDR3 has 15 amino acids. CDR3 sequence (DNA): TGTGCCAGCAGCTTAACCAGCGGGCCCCTCAACCCCCAGTTCTTC. Translated: CASSLTSGPLNPQFF.

A few counts support this clonotype. The chain uses TRBV7-9 and TRBJ1-6; TRBD1 matches 8 bases. Looked up from germline, CDR1 is SEHNR and CDR2 is FQNEAQ (reference sequence). There are 17 residues in the CDR3. J gave up 0 bases and V 5 bases, and 6 bases lay outside the gene matches. CDR3 sequence reads: CASSARQGSSYNSPLHF. In DNA form, the CDR3 reads TGTGCCAGCAGCGCCCGACAGGGGAGCTCCTATAATTCACCCCTCCACTTT.

The CDR3 nucleotides are TGTGCCAGCAGCAAAGCGCGGTGGGTGTCTAGCGGGAGGGAAAGCTCCTACGAGCAGTACTTC. It is translated as CASSKARWVSSGRESSYEQYF. The chain employs TRBV21-1 and TRBJ2-7; the D call TRBD2 from the table was never checked on the DNA. TRBV21-1 has pseudogene status. CDR3 size: 21 residues.

The V call is TRBV7-9, the J call TRBJ2-7, with D uncertain. Trimming cost V 5 bases and J 1 base, with 9 bases left between them. The CDR3 is 13 amino acids. The germline V gene encodes CDR1 SEHNR and CDR2 FQNEAQ (reference sequence). CDR3 nucleotide sequence: TGTGCCAGCAGCACGAAGGGTTCCTACGAGCAGTACTTC. This codes for CASSTKGSYEQYF.

DNA of the CDR3: TGCAGCGTTGAAGACGACAGCCACGAGCAGTACTTC. Translated, it gives CSVEDDSHEQYF. The chain joins TRBV29-1 to TRBJ2-7; D possibly corresponds to TRBD1 (5 bases). In germline, CDR1 is SQVTM, CDR2 ANQGSEA. The CDR3 sequence is 12 residues long. With 0 bases removed from V and 5 bases from J, the gap between germline ends came to 8 bases.

The V and J genes are TRBV27 and TRBJ2-2, with 15 bases that match TRBD2. With V trimmed by 5 bases and J by 6 bases, 7 bases remained unmatched. The CDR3 is 17 residues long. Per germline, CDR1 MNHEY and CDR2 SMNVEV (reference sequence). CDR3 residues: CASSRTSGRAYAGELFF. The CDR3 nucleotides are TGTGCCAGCAGTCGGACTAGCGGGAGGGCCTACGCCGGGGAGCTGTTTTTT.

The CDR3, as DNA: TGTGCCAGCACAGGATTAAACGGGCTAGCGGACACCGGGGAGCTGTTTTTT. Translation gives CASTGLNGLADTGELFF. This chain uses TRBV12-3 or TRBV12-4 with TRBJ2-2; 7 bases fit TRBD2. The V gene end was trimmed by 7 bases and the J gene end by 3 bases; junction bases not matched to a gene: 14. The CDR3 has 17 residues.

This clonotype was observed a handful of times. The CDR3 protein is CASSQDAGQPYEQYF. CDR3 bases: TGCGCCAGCAGCCAAGATGCGGGACAGCCCTACGAGCAGTACTTC. The rearrangement joins TRBV4-1 to TRBJ2-7, with D possibly being TRBD1 (7 bases). CDR1 MGHRA and CDR2 YSYEKL come from the germline V gene. This CDR3 contains 15 residues. V shed 0 bases and J shed 2 bases, with 11 bases lying between them.

This clonotype was detected ten times or more. V usage is TRBV4-1 and J usage is TRBJ1-3, with D unresolved. The V and J ends lost 3 bases and 2 bases respectively, with 11 bases between them. Germline loops: CDR1 MGHRA, CDR2 YSYEKL. The CDR3 extends over 15 amino acids. The CDR3 region is CASSQVRGPGNTIYF. In DNA, the CDR3 is TGCGCCAGCAGCCAGGTCCGGGGTCCTGGAAACACCATATATTTT.

The V call is TRBV12-3 or TRBV12-4, the J call TRBJ2-7, with 10 bases that match TRBD2. V lost 5 bases, J lost 5 bases, and 9 bases stayed unmatched. The CDR3 sequence is 15 residues long. As DNA, the CDR3 is TGTGCCAGCAGTCCAACAACGGGACTAGCGAACGAGCAGTACTTC. Its protein product is CASSPTTGLANEQYF.

This clonotype was seen only a few times. The rearrangement joins TRBV4-1 to TRBJ2-1, with a possible D match to TRBD2 (6 bases). Trimming cost V 3 bases and J 8 bases, with 14 bases left between them. CDR3 length: 14 residues. Germline V gives CDR1 MGHRA, CDR2 YSYEKL. CDR3 in amino acids: CASSQISGGDEQFF. The CDR3 coding sequence is TGCGCCAGCAGCCAGATTAGCGGTGGGGATGAGCAGTTCTTC.

The J gene is TRBJ2-1, the V gene TRBV27, with 7 bases identical to TRBD2. Germline CDR1 reads MNHEY; CDR2 reads SMNVEV (reference sequence). J was trimmed by 1 base and V by 1 base; bases with no gene match: 4. This CDR3 has 16 residues. CDR3: CASSLLASGSYNEQFF. DNA for the CDR3: TGTGCCAGCAGTTTATTGGCTAGCGGATCCTACAATGAGCAGTTCTTC.

The chain employs TRBV12-3 or TRBV12-4 and TRBJ2-2; possible D gene TRBD2, 6 bases. V lost 6 bases to trimming and J lost 6 bases, with 11 bases between them. CDR3 length: 13 residues. CDR3: CASRPSGAGELFF. The CDR3 DNA reads TGTGCCAGCAGACCGTCGGGGGCCGGGGAGCTGTTTTTT.

The chain joins TRBV7-9 to TRBJ2-7; no firm D call. V lost 4 bases, J lost 3 bases, and 7 bases lay in between. CDR3 length equals 12 residues. Germline CDR1 and CDR2: SEHNR and FQNEAQ (reference sequence). Here the CDR3 DNA reads TGTGCCAGCAGCTCGGACCTCTACGAGCAGTACTTC. As protein: CASSSDLYEQYF. Filled out from reference TRBV7-9 and TRBJ2-7, the complete variable domain reads DTGVSQNPRHKITKRGQNVTFRCDPISEHNRLYWYRQTLGQGPEFLTYFQNEAQLEKSRLLSDRFSAERPKGSFSTLEIQRTEQGDSAMYLCASSSDLYEQYFGPGTRLTVT.

The rearrangement joins TRBV27 to TRBJ2-3; weak D call: TRBD1 (6 bases). CDR1 and CDR2 from the germline V gene are MNHEY and SMNVEV (reference sequence). V gave up 8 bases and J gave up 6 bases, with 15 bases separating them. The length of the CDR3 is 13 residues. Here the CDR3 DNA reads TGTGCCAGCTCCACAGGGTATCGGGATACGCAGTATTTT. It yields the protein CASSTGYRDTQYF.

This clonotype was recorded once. Here the CDR3 DNA reads TGTGCCAGCAACCGACAGGGGGCCAACACCGGGGAGCTGTTTTTT. Translating gives CASNRQGANTGELFF. The chain joins TRBV7-9 to TRBJ2-2; 10 bases fit TRBD1. Germline lookup yields CDR1 SEHNR and CDR2 FQNEAQ (reference sequence). This CDR3 comprises 15 residues. Losses at the gene ends were 7 bases for V and 2 bases for J; bases not matched to a gene: 4.